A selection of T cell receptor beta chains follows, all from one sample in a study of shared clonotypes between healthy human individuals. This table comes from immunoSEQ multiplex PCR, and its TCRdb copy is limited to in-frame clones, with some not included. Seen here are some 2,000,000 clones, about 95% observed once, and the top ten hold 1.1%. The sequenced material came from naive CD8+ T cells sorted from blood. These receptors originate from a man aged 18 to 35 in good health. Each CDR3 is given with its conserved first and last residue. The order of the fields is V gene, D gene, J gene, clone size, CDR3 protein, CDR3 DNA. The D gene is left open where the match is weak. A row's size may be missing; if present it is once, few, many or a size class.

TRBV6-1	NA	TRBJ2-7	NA	CASSEAAGYPYEQYF	TGTGCCAGCAGTGAAGCTGCGGGGTACCCTTACGAGCAGTACTTC
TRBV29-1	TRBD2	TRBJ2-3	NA	CSVEGAGVMDTQYF	TGCAGCGTTGAAGGAGCGGGAGTCATGGATACGCAGTATTTT
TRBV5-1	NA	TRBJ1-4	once	CASSLGDYEKLFF	TGCGCCAGCAGCTTGGGGGATTATGAAAAACTGTTTTTT
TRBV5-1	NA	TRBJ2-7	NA	CASSLASDYGQYF	TGCGCCAGCAGCTTGGCGTCAGATTATGGGCAGTACTTC
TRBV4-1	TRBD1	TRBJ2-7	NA	CASSFTGGGQFMSYEQYF	TGCGCCAGCAGCTTCACAGGGGGCGGCCAATTTATGTCCTACGAGCAGTACTTC
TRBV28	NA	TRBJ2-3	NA	CASSQPLQGAETDTQYF	TGTGCCAGCAGTCAGCCGCTTCAGGGAGCCGAAACAGATACGCAGTATTTT
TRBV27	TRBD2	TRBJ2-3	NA	CASSEAAGMVAGFDTQYF	TGTGCCAGCAGCGAAGCAGCGGGTATGGTAGCGGGATTCGATACGCAGTATTTT
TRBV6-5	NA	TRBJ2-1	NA	CASSYIGYNEQFF	TGTGCCAGCAGTTACATTGGCTACAATGAGCAGTTCTTC
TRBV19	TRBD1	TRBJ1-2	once	CASSGTGGAVNGYTF	TGTGCCAGTAGTGGGACAGGGGGCGCGGTGAATGGCTACACCTTC
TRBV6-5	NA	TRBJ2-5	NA	CASSYLGGSEETQYF	TGTGCCAGCAGTTACTTGGGGGGATCGGAGGAGACCCAGTACTTC
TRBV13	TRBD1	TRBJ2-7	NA	CASSTTGGADEQYF	TGTGCCAGCAGCACGACAGGGGGCGCCGACGAGCAGTACTTC
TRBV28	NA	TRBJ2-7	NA	CASSLTRAYEQYF	TGTGCCAGCAGTTTAACCAGGGCCTACGAGCAGTACTTC
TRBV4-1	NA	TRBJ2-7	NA	CASSPGGAYEQYF	TGCGCCAGCAGCCCGGGTGGGGCTTACGAGCAGTACTTC
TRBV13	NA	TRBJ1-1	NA	CASSPGPGLSNTEAFF	TGTGCCAGCAGCCCCGGACCCGGACTGTCGAACACTGAAGCTTTCTTT
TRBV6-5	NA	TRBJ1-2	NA	CASRELTYGYTF	TGTGCCAGCAGGGAACTCACATATGGCTACACCTTC
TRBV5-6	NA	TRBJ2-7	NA	CASSFFQNPNEQYF	TGTGCCAGCAGCTTTTTTCAGAATCCCAACGAGCAGTACTTC
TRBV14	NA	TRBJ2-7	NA	CASSADHYDEQYF	TGTGCCAGCAGCGCCGACCACTACGACGAGCAGTACTTC
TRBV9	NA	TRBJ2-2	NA	CASSVDGGLTGELFF	TGTGCCAGCAGCGTTGACGGAGGCCTCACCGGGGAGCTGTTTTTT
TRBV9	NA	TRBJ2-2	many	CASSENTGELFF	TGTGCCAGCAGCGAGAACACCGGGGAGCTGTTTTTT
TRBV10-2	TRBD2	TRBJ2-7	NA	CASGGEGGSYEQYF	TGCGCCAGCGGTGGGGAGGGCGGGTCCTACGAGCAGTACTTC
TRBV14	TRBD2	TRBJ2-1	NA	CASSQGGTSIWNEQFF	TGTGCCAGCAGCCAAGGGGGGACTAGCATTTGGAATGAGCAGTTCTTC
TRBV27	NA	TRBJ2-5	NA	CASSPEGRETQYF	TGTGCCAGCAGTCCAGAGGGTAGGGAGACCCAGTACTTC
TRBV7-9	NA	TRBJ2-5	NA	CASSLGYGVDQETQYF	TGTGCCAGCAGCTTAGGGTATGGGGTGGATCAAGAGACCCAGTACTTC
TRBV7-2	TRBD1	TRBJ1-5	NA	CASSLGGGGGQPQHF	TGTGCCAGCAGCTTAGGAGGGGGCGGAGGTCAGCCCCAGCATTTT
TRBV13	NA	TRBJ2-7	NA	CASSSPDSSYEQYF	TGTGCCAGCAGCTCTCCCGACAGTTCCTACGAGCAGTACTTC
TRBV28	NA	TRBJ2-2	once	CGSTAILNTGELFF	TGTGGTTCGACGGCCATCCTGAACACCGGGGAGCTGTTTTTT
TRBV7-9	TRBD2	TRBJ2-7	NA	CASSPTSANSYEQYF	TGTGCCAGCAGCCCAACTAGCGCCAACTCCTACGAGCAGTACTTC
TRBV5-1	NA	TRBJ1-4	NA	CASSFAAGPRNEKLFF	TGCGCCAGCAGCTTTGCAGCAGGGCCCCGAAATGAAAAACTGTTTTTT
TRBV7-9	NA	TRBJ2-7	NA	CASSLSEGPSYEQYF	TGTGCCAGCAGCTTAAGCGAGGGTCCCTCCTACGAGCAGTACTTC
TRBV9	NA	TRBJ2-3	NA	CASSVTLGGFSTDTQYF	TGTGCCAGCAGCGTAACACTAGGCGGGTTTAGCACAGATACGCAGTATTTT
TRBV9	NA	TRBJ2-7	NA	CASSVAAGWNYEQYF	TGTGCCAGCAGCGTAGCGGCAGGGTGGAACTACGAGCAGTACTTC
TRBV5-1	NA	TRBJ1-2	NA	CASSLRVDYGYTF	TGCGCCAGCAGCTTAAGAGTCGACTATGGCTACACCTTC
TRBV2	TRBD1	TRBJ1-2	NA	CASSEGQGDHYGYTF	TGTGCCAGCAGTGAGGGACAGGGGGACCACTATGGCTACACCTTC
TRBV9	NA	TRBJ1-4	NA	CASSPKEGLNEKLFF	TGTGCCAGCAGCCCGAAGGAGGGACTGAATGAAAAACTGTTTTTT
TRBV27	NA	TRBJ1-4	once	CASSYGEKLFF	TGTGCCAGCAGTTACGGTGAAAAACTGTTTTTT